The T cell receptor beta chain under discussion was sequenced for a study of PD-L1 blockade in urothelial cancer (dated by TCRdb to about 2017). About the investigation overall: Therapy was started at some point between 2012 and 2014 for all patients, and atezolizumab 1,200 mg was administered intravenously every 3 weeks. A median of roughly 140,000 T cells and fewer than 85,000 unique TCRs was obtained from blood samples, and a median clonality of approximately 0.077 was observed. Blood samples were analyzed at two time points: 3 weeks after treatment start (second dose) and 6 weeks after treatment start. Nine patients achieved durable clinical benefit and approximately 20 did not. Durable clinical benefit was defined as progression-free survival longer than 6 months, and TCR features were also tested against progression-free and overall survival. In the same patients, pretreatment tumors underwent whole exome sequencing and RNA sequencing in addition to TCR sequencing. Twenty-five of 29 patients were identified as males with urothelial cancer of bladder origin, and a prior smoking history was reported by 18 of 29 patients. An exploratory multi-omic analysis was conducted of the somatic, immune and clinical correlates of response to PD-L1 blockade with atezolizumab in urothelial cancer. Patients had an ECOG performance status of 0 or 1 and had received between 0 and 3 prior chemotherapy regimens. Pretreatment tumor samples, along with matched peripheral blood serially collected before and after atezolizumab treatment, were subjected to TCR sequencing. Twenty-nine patients had pretreatment blood TCR-seq, approximately 24 had at least one posttreatment blood collection, and approximately 24 had tumor TCR-seq.

This specimen's time point label, per the study, means: peripheral blood 6 weeks after treatment start. A total of around 30 patients with locally advanced or metastatic urothelial carcinoma, treated at Memorial Sloan Kettering on a trial protocol, made up the cohort. Peripheral blood mononuclear cells were collected pretreatment and during treatment, with between 1 and 8 total time points per patient. The Qiagen DNeasy Blood extraction kit was used to purify genomic DNA from total PBMCs and tumor samples. PBMCs were collected pretreatment and during treatment, and were isolated and stored as previously described. Synthetic TCR analog templates were spiked into each PCR so that absolute template abundance could be estimated from read counts. The immunoSEQ assay was used to amplify TCRbeta CDR3 regions from genomic DNA with bias-controlled V and J gene primers. Rearranged TCRbeta segments were sequenced at approximately 20X coverage. Per the original workflow: Clustering was used to correct sequencing errors, and CDR3s were annotated against IMGT so that V, D and J genes could be assigned. Downstream analyses used only productive TCRbeta rearrangements and left out out-of-frame or stop-codon sequences. Clonality was computed as one minus Shannon entropy normalized by the log of the number of unique productive sequences. Fisher's exact test with Benjamini-Hochberg correction, using a cutoff of adjusted p below 0.01, was how clones that differed between time points or between blood and tumor were identified. The table was pulled from immuneACCESS by TCRdb, which kept in-frame rearrangements only. Such tables lose some clones; where checked, under half of the loss comes from unresolved V genes, and the rest has no known cause. The V and J calls and the clone size are those of that table, but D and trimming were determined from the DNA. The sample yields about 110,000 clones; approximately 90% were counted once. The ten top clones hold approximately 3.8% of the sample.

There are 15 amino acids in the CDR3, from cysteine to phenylalanine inclusive. Left in the record is the CDR3 DNA by itself, 45 bases read in frame from the first base. CDR1 and CDR2, looked up from the germline V gene, are MGHDK and SYGVNS. Here V drops 5 bases and J drops 7 bases, and the junction holds 6 bases not matched to any gene. This clone was observed a few times. The specificity of this receptor is unknown. No base quality values were provided; no much bigger clone lies one nucleotide off. The paper's findings and limits, for the study overall: Patients with durable benefit showed greater expansion of tumor-associated TCR clones in peripheral blood 3 weeks after starting treatment (n of about 22, p = 0.022). Improved progression-free and overall survival was found to be associated with pretreatment peripheral blood TCR clonality below the median. Because of the small sample size (n = 29) and the many exploratory analyses performed, the results are intended to be regarded as hypothesis-generating.

The sequence joins TRBV25-1 to TRBJ1-6; 9 central nucleotides agree with TRBD1. The clonotype was recovered from a man aged 60 to 69 with urothelial cancer. This specimen consisted of PBMCs, obtained around atezolizumab (anti-PD-L1) treatment. The DNA sequence reads TGTGCCAGCAGTCCAATCACAGGGGGCAATTCACCCCTCCACTTT. It translates to CASSPITGGNSPLHF. With the rest looked up from the reference TRBV25-1 and TRBJ1-6 genes rather than sequenced, the full variable domain is EADIYQTPRYLVIGTGKKITLECSQTMGHDKMYWYQQDPGMELHLIHYSYGVNSTEKGDLSSESTVSRIRTEHFPLTLESARPSHTSQYLCASSPITGGNSPLHFGNGTRLTVT.